This T cell receptor (beta chain) was observed in a study of blood T cell repertoires in COVID-19. Looked up from germline, CDR1 is LGHDT and CDR2 is YNNKEL (reference sequence). The CDR3 loop spans 19 amino acids. V was cut by 0 bases and J by 3 bases, with 24 bases left in between. Produced via immunoSEQ multiplex PCR; TCRdb's table is partial and in-frame only. The sample has 210,000 or so clones; around 84% are singletons. The rearrangement links TRBV3-1 (or the pseudogene TRBV3-2) to TRBJ2-7; D is perhaps TRBD1 (6 bases). This sequence was found in a human donor in a cohort sampled during active COVID-19. The sample was peripheral blood. The CDR3 DNA is TGTGCCAGCAGCCAAGATTGGAGGACAGTCACGCTTCCTGTCTACGAGCAGTACTTC. Protein sequence: CASSQDWRTVTLPVYEQYF.